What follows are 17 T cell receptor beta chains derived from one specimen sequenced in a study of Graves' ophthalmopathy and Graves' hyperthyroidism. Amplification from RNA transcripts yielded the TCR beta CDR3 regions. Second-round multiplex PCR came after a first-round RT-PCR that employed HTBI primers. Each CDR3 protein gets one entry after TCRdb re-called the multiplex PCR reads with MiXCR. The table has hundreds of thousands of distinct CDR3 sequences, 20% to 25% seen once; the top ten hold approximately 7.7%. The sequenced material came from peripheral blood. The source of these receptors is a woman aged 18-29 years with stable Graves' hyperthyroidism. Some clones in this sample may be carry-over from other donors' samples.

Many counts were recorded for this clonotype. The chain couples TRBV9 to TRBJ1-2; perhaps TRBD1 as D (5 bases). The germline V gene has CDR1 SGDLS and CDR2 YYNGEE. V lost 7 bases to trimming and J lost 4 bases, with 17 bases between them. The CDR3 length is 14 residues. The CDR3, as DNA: TGTGCCAGCCGTACCCGGGGAGGGGCCTATGGCTACACCTTC. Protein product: CASRTRGGAYGYTF.

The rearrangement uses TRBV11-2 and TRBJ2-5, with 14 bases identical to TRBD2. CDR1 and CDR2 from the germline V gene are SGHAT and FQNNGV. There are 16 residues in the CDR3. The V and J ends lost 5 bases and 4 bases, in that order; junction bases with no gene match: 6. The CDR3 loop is CASSLRLAGGAETQYF. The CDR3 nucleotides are TGTGCCAGCAGCCTTCGACTAGCGGGGGGGGCAGAGACCCAGTACTTC.

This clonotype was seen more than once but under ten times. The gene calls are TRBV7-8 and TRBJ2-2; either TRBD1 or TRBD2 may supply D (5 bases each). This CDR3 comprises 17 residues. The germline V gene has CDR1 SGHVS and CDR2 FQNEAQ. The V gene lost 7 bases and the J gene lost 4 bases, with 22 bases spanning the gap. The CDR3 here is CASNPQWDLMATGELFF. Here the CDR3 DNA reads TGTGCCAGCAACCCCCAATGGGACCTGATGGCCACCGGGGAGCTGTTTTTT. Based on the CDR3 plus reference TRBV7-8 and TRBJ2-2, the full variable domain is GAGVSQSPRYKVAKRGQDVALRCDPISGHVSLFWYQQALGQGPEFLTYFQNEAQLDKSGLPSDRFFAERPEGSVSTLKIQRTQQEDSAVYLCASNPQWDLMATGELFFGEGSRLTVL.

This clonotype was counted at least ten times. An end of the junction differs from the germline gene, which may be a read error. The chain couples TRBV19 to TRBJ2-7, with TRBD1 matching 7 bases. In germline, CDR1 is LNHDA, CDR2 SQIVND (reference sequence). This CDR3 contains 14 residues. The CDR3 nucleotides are TGCGCCAGTAGTACCGGGACAGCGCCTTACGAGCAGTACTTC. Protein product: CASSTGTAPYEQYF.

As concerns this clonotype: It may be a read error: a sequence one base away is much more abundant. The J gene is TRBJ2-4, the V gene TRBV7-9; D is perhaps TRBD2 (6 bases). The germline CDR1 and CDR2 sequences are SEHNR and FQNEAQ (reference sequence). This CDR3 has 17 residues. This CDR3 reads CTSSLEYPSAWKNIQYF. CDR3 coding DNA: TGTACCAGCAGCTTAGAGTATCCTAGCGCTTGGAAAAACATTCAGTACTTC.

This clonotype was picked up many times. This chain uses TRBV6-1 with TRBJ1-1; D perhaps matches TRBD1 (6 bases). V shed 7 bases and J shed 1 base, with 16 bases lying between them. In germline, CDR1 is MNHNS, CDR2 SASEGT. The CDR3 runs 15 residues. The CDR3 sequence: CASTLGGGANTEAFF. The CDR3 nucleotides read TGTGCCAGCACCCTAGGGGGGGGGGCGAACACTGAAGCTTTCTTT.

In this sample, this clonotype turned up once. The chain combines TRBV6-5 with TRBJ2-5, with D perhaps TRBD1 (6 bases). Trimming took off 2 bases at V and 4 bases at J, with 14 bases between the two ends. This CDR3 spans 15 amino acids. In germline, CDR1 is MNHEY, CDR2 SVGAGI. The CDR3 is CASSYEGDRTETQYF. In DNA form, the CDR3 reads TGTGCCAGCAGTTACGAGGGGGACCGTACAGAGACCCAGTACTTC.

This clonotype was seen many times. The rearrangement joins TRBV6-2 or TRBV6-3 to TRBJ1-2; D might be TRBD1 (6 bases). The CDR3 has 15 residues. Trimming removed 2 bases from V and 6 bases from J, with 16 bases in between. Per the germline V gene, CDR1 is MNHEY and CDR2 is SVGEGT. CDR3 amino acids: CASSYPMGGGNGYTF. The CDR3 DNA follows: TGTGCCAGCAGTTACCCCATGGGCGGGGGCAATGGCTACACCTTC.

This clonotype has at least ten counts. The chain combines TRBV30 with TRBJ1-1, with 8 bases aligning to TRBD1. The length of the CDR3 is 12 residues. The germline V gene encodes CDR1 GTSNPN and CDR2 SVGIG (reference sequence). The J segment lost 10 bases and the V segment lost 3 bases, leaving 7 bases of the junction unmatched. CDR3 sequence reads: CAWRFRGRGAFF. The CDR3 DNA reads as TGTGCCTGGAGATTCAGGGGGCGGGGAGCTTTCTTT.

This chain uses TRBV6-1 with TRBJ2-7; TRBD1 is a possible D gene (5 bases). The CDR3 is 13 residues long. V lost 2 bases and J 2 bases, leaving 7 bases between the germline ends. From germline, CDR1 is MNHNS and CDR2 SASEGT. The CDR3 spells CASSEYRTYEQYF. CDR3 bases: TGTGCCAGCAGTGAATACAGGACCTACGAGCAGTACTTC.

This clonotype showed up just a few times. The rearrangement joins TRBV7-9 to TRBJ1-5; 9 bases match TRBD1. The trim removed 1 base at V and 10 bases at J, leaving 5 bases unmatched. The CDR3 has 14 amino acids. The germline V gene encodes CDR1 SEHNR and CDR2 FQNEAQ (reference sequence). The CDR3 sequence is CASSLGQGDHPQHF. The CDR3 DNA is TGTGCCAGCAGCTTAGGACAGGGGGACCATCCCCAGCATTTT.

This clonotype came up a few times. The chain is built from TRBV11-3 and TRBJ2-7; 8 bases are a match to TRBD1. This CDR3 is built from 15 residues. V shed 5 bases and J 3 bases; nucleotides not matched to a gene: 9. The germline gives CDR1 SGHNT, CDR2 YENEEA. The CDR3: CASSPTGGSLYEQYF. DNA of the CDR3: TGTGCCAGCAGCCCCACAGGGGGAAGCCTCTACGAGCAGTACTTC.

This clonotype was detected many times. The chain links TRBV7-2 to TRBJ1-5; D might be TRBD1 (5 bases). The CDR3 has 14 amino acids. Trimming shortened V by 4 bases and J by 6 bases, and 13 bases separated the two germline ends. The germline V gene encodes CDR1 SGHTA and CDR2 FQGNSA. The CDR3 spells CASSWDGGSQPQHF. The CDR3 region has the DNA TGTGCCAGCAGCTGGGACGGAGGGAGTCAGCCCCAGCATTTT.

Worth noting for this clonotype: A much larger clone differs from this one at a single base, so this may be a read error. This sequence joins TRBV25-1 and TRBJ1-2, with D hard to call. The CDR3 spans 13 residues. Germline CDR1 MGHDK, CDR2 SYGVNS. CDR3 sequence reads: CVSSEEGLYGYTF. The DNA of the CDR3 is TGTGTCAGCAGTGAAGAAGGCCTCTATGGCTACACCTTC.

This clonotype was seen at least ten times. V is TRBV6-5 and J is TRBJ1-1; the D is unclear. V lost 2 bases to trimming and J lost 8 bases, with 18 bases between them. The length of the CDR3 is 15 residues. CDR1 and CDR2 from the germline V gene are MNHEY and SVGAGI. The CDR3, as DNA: TGTGCCAGCAGTTACGGGGAAAGGTATGAGTGGGAAGCTTTCTTT. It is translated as CASSYGERYEWEAFF.

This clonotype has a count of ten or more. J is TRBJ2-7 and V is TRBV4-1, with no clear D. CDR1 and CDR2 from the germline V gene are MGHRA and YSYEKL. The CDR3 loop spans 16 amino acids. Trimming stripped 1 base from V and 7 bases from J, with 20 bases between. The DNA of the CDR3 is TGCGCCAGCAGCCAAGCGGTTCCCCCCGTGCTCGGGGAGCAGTACTTC. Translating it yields CASSQAVPPVLGEQYF.

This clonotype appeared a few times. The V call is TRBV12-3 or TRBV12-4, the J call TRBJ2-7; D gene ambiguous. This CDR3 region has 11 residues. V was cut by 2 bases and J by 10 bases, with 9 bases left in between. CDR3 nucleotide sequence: TGTGCCAGCAGTTTAAACGGCGGACAGTACTTC. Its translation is CASSLNGGQYF.